This T cell receptor (beta chain) was recorded in a study of T-cell reconstitution after alpha-beta-depleted transplantation in children. Library preparation (for TCRbeta) was performed with unique molecular identifiers. TCRdb re-called the PCR reads through MiXCR, storing one row per CDR3 protein. Among about 15,000 distinct CDR3 sequences listed, around 5.1% were seen once. Trimming pared 3 bases from V and 3 bases from J, leaving 13 bases between. CDR3 length equals 15 residues. This clonotype is medium-sized (0.01 to 0.1%). The genes are TRBV12-3 or TRBV12-4 and TRBJ2-3; D might be TRBD2 (6 bases). The origin of this receptor is a boy between 10 and 17 years old with acute lymphoblastic leukemia, due to receive a stem cell transplant. Here the sequenced sample was PBMCs, taken before TCRalphabeta/CD19-depleted stem cell transplant. In nucleotides, the CDR3 is TGTGCCAGCAGTTTGGCCGGGGGAACAACAGATACGCAGTATTTT. Protein: CASSLAGGTTDTQYF.